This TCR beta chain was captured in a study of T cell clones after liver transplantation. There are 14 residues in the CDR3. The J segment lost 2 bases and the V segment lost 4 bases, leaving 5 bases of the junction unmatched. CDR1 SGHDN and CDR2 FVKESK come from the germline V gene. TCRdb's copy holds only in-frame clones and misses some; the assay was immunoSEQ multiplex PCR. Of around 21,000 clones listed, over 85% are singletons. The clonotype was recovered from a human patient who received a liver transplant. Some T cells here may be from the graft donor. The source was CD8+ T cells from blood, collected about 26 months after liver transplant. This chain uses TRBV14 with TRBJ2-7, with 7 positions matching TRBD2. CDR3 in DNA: TGTGCCAGCAGCCCTCTAGCGGCGACCTACGAGCAGTACTTC. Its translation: CASSPLAATYEQYF.